This paragraph reports one T cell receptor (beta chain). The data belong to a study of blood T cell repertoires in COVID-19. As for the study in general: T cells, B-cell-depleted T cells, or PBMCs supplied cDNA or gDNA.

Here immunoSEQ multiplex PCR was the method, and the copy in TCRdb shows in-frame clones only, minus some. The sample carries 120,000 or so clones, over 75% recorded once. The CDR3 spans 16 residues. The J segment lost 2 bases and the V segment lost 3 bases, leaving 9 bases of the junction unmatched. The germline V gene encodes CDR1 SGHRS and CDR2 YFSETQ. This chain joins TRBV5-1 and TRBJ2-5; 8 nucleotides match TRBD1. This sequence was found in a woman aged 80 or older with acute or convalescent COVID-19. The sequenced material came from peripheral blood. Written as DNA, the CDR3 is TGCGCCAGCAGCTCCACCGGGACAGGAGAACAAGAGACCCAGTACTTC. Its translation is CASSSTGTGEQETQYF.